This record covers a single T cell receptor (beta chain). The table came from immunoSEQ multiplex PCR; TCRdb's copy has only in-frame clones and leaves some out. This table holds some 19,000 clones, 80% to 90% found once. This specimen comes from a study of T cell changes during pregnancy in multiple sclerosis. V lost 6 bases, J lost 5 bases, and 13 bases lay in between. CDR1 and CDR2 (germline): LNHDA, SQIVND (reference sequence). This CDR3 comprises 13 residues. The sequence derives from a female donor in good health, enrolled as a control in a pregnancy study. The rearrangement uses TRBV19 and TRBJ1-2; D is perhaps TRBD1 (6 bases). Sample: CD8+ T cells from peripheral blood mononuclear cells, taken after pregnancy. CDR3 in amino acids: CASSPLTGYGYTF. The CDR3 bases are TGTGCCAGTAGCCCGTTGACAGGATATGGCTACACCTTC.